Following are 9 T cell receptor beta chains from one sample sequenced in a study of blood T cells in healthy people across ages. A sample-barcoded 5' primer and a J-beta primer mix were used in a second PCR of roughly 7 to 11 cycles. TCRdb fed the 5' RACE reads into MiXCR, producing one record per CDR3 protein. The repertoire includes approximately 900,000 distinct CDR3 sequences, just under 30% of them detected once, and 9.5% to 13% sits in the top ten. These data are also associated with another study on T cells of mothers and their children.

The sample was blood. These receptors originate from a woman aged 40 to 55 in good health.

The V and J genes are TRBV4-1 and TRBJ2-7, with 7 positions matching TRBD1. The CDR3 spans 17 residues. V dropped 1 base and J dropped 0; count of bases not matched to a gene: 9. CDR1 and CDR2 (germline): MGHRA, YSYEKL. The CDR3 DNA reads TGCGCCAGCAGCCAAGCCGGAACAGGGGACCTCTCCTACGAGCAGTACTTC. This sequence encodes CASSQAGTGDLSYEQYF.

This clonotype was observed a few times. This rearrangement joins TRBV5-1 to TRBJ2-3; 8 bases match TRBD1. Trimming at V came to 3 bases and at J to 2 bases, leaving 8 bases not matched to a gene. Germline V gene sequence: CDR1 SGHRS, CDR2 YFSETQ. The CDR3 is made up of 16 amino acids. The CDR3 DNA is TGCGCCAGCAGCTCAGGAATGGGACAGGCCACAGATACGCAGTATTTT. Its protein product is CASSSGMGQATDTQYF. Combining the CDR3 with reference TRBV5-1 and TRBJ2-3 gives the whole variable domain KAGVTQTPRYLIKTRGQQVTLSCSPISGHRSVSWYQQTPGQGLQFLFEYFSETQRNKGNFPGRFSGRQFSNSRSEMNVSTLELGDSALYLCASSSGMGQATDTQYFGPGTRLTVL.

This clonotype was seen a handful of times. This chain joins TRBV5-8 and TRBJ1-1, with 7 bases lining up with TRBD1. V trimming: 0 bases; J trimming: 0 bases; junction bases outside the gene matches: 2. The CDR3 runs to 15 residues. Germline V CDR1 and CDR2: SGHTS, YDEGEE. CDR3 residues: CASSLVGQMNTEAFF. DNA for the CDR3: TGTGCCAGCAGCTTGGTGGGACAGATGAACACTGAAGCTTTCTTT. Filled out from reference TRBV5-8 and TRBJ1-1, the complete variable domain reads EAGVTQSPTHLIKTRGQQATLRCSPISGHTSVYWYQQALGLGLQFLLWYDEGEERNRGNFPPRFSGRQFPNYSSELNVNALELEDSALYLCASSLVGQMNTEAFFGQGTRLTVV.

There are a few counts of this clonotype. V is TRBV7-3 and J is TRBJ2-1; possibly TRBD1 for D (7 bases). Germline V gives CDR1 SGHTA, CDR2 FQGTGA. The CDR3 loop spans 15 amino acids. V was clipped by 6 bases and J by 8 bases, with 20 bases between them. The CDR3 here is CASRIPQQGTYEQFF. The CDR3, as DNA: TGTGCCAGCAGGATTCCCCAACAGGGGACTTATGAGCAGTTCTTC.

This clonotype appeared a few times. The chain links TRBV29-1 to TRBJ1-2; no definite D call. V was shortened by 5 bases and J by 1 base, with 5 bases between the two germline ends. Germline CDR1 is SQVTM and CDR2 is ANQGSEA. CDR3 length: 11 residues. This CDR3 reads CSVRVNYGYTF. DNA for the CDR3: TGCAGCGTTAGGGTTAACTATGGCTACACCTTC.

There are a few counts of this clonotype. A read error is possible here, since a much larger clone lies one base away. This CDR3 reads CTSSRNLGEDTQYF. CDR3 coding DNA: TGTACCAGCTCCCGCAATCTGGGGGAAGATACGCAGTATTTT. This chain connects TRBV18 to TRBJ2-3, with D possibly being TRBD1 or TRBD2 (5 bases each). This CDR3 has 14 amino acids. Germline V gene lookup returns CDR1 KGHSH and CDR2 LQKENI.

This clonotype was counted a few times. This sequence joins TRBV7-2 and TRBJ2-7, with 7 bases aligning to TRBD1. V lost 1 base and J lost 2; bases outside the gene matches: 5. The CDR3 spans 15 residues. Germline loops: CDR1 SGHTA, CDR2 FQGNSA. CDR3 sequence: CASSLGSRGTYEQYF. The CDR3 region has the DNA TGTGCCAGCAGCTTAGGAAGCAGGGGGACCTACGAGCAGTACTTC.

The CDR3 loop reads CSARDILGKILMNTEAFF. The CDR3 DNA is TGCAGTGCTAGAGATATTCTGGGGAAGATCTTAATGAACACTGAAGCTTTCTTT. This sequence joins TRBV20-1 and TRBJ1-1, with D unresolved. CDR3 length: 18 residues. Germline lookup yields CDR1 DFQATT and CDR2 SNEGSKA (reference sequence). Trimming shortened V by 0 bases and J by 0 bases, and 20 bases separated the two germline ends.

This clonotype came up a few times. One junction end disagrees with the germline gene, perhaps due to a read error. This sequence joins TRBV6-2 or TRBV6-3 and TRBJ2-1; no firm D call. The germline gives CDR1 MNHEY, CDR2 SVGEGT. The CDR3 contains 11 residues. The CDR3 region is CACSYVNEQFF. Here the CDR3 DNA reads TGTGCCTGCAGTTACGTGAATGAGCAGTTCTTC.